This TCR beta chain was identified during a study of OX40 agonist ivuxolimab in advanced cancers. Overall study context: Patients took ivuxolimab, an agonistic anti-OX40 (CD134) antibody. Hepatocellular carcinoma, melanoma, renal cell or head and neck cancer affected the dose-escalation patients. Averaging 60 years in age, with a range of about 20 to 90, the cohort was approximately 84% male. A partial response was reached by three patients: one with hepatocellular carcinoma and two with cutaneous melanoma.

The CDR3 sequence is 13 residues long. In germline, CDR1 is SGHAT, CDR2 FQNNGV. Between the trimmed V and J ends, which lost 3 bases and 3 bases, there was a span of 9 bases. Data came from immunoSEQ multiplex PCR; TCRdb stores just in-frame clones and leaves some out. This table holds 20,000 to 30,000 clones, approximately 90% found once. The material sequenced was CD4+ or CD8+ T cells sorted from blood, taken in a trial of the OX40 agonist ivuxolimab. This clonotype originated in an adult with an advanced solid tumor such as melanoma, head and neck, liver or kidney cancer. The genes are TRBV11-2 and TRBJ2-7; D might be TRBD2 (6 bases). This CDR3 is CASSFLTSYEQYF. The CDR3 region has the DNA TGTGCCAGCAGCTTCCTGACTAGCTACGAGCAGTACTTC. Full variable domain (remainder filled in from reference TRBV11-2 and TRBJ2-7): EAGVAQSPRYKIIEKRQSVAFWCNPISGHATLYWYQQILGQGPKLLIQFQNNGVVDDSQLPKDRFSAERLKGVDSTLKIQPAKLEDSAVYLCASSFLTSYEQYFGPGTRLTVT.